Listed below are T cell receptor beta chains from one sample, sequenced in a study of cytomegalovirus exposure and HLA in healthy donors. Measured with immunoSEQ multiplex PCR; TCRdb has only the in-frame clones, and not every one. The data contain about 130,000 clones, around three quarters of them singletons. Input material: PBMCs. The receptors come from a man aged 18 to 30 in good health and CMV-seronegative. Each CDR3 is given with its conserved first and last residue. The order of the fields is J gene, clone size, D gene, V gene, CDR3 protein, CDR3 DNA. The D gene is left open where the match is weak. Clone size is given for some rows only: seen once, a few or many times, or a class if the clone is expanded.

TRBJ2-7,.,TRBD1,TRBV4-3,CASSQGRTGVYEQYF,TGCGCCAGCAGCCAGGGCCGAACAGGGGTGTACGAGCAGTACTTC
TRBJ1-3,once,.,TRBV27,CASSYGTPGNTIYF,TGTGCCAGCAGTTACGGGACACCTGGAAACACCATATATTTT
TRBJ1-1,few,.,TRBV4-1,CASSQVMNTEAFF,TGCGCCAGCAGCCAAGTAATGAACACTGAAGCTTTCTTT
TRBJ2-1,.,.,TRBV11-2,CASSLDTDEQFF,TGTGCCAGCAGCTTAGATACAGATGAGCAGTTCTTC
TRBJ1-2,.,.,TRBV5-1,CASSLQGDGYTF,TGCGCCAGCAGCTTACAGGGTGATGGCTACACCTTC
TRBJ1-2,.,TRBD1,TRBV27,CASSHWLTGALYGYTF,TGTGCCAGCAGTCATTGGCTGACAGGGGCGCTCTATGGCTACACCTTC
TRBJ2-1,.,TRBD1,TRBV7-3,CASSLGTGDRNEQFF,TGTGCCAGCAGCTTAGGGACAGGGGATCGCAATGAGCAGTTCTTC
TRBJ1-2,few,.,TRBV30,CAWTERGSDGYTF,TGTGCCTGGACTGAGAGGGGGTCGGATGGCTACACCTTC
TRBJ2-2,.,TRBD2,TRBV14,CASSHWTSGDTGELFF,TGTGCCAGCAGTCACTGGACTAGCGGGGACACCGGGGAGCTGTTTTTT
TRBJ1-6,.,.,TRBV19,CASKFPGAMNSPLHF,TGTGCCAGCAAATTCCCGGGAGCCATGAATTCACCCCTCCACTTT
TRBJ1-1,many,TRBD1,TRBV9,CASSVGDRSYTEAFF,TGTGCCAGCAGCGTAGGGGACAGATCTTACACTGAAGCTTTCTTT
TRBJ1-3,.,.,TRBV10-1,CASSVIPPPGTRRSGNTIYF,TGCGCCAGCAGTGTAATCCCACCCCCCGGGACAAGACGCTCTGGAAACACCATATATTTT
TRBJ1-5,.,TRBD1,TRBV6-4,CASTGGIRLEQPQHF,TGTGCCAGCACAGGGGGTATTCGCCTAGAACAGCCCCAGCATTTT
TRBJ2-7,.,TRBD2,TRBV7-2,CASSYGTSGSYEQYF,TGTGCCAGCAGCTACGGGACTAGCGGATCCTACGAGCAGTACTTC
TRBJ2-2,.,TRBD1,TRBV13,CASSLGQGAGELFF,TGTGCCAGCAGCTTGGGACAGGGGGCCGGGGAGCTGTTTTTT
TRBJ2-7,.,.,TRBV7-2,CASSLDFGSEQYF,TGTGCCAGCAGCTTAGATTTTGGTAGCGAGCAGTACTTC
TRBJ1-4,.,TRBD1,TRBV5-4,CASSLQQGPNEKLFF,TGTGCCAGCAGCTTACAACAGGGGCCTAATGAAAAACTGTTTTTT
TRBJ2-1,.,.,TRBV6-4,CASSVLPGSSYNEQFF,TGTGCCAGCAGTGTTTTACCCGGGAGCTCCTACAATGAGCAGTTCTTC
TRBJ2-2,.,TRBD2,TRBV5-5,CASSISGSGGELFF,TGTGCCAGCAGCATCAGCGGGAGTGGCGGGGAGCTGTTTTTT
TRBJ2-3,.,TRBD2,TRBV5-1,CASGTSGNQFADTQYF,TGCGCCAGCGGGACTAGCGGGAATCAATTTGCAGATACGCAGTATTTT
TRBJ1-4,.,.,TRBV29-1,CSVYGEGANEKLFF,TGCAGCGTTTACGGCGAGGGAGCTAATGAAAAACTGTTTTTT
TRBJ2-7,.,TRBD1,TRBV4-1,CASSQEDRVGEQYF,TGCGCCAGCAGCCAAGAGGACAGGGTAGGCGAGCAGTACTTC
TRBJ1-1,.,.,TRBV5-6,CASSGYSTEAFF,TGTGCCAGCAGCGGATACAGTACTGAAGCTTTCTTT
TRBJ1-2,.,TRBD1,TRBV27,CASRTGGEGYTF,TGTGCCAGCAGAACAGGGGGCGAGGGCTACACCTTC
TRBJ2-1,.,TRBD1,TRBV5-3,CARSFNRTGKGRSYNEQFF,TGTGCCAGAAGCTTTAATAGGACAGGGAAGGGTCGCTCCTACAATGAGCAGTTCTTC
TRBJ1-2,.,.,TRBV6-5,CASVLDPGVGYTF,TGTGCCAGCGTACTGGACCCAGGGGTTGGCTACACCTTC
TRBJ2-4,.,.,TRBV7-2,CASSPTENIQYF,TGTGCCAGCAGCCCTACAGAAAACATTCAGTACTTC
TRBJ1-1,.,.,TRBV25-1,CASSDQGPEAFF,TGTGCCAGCAGTGACCAGGGGCCCGAAGCTTTCTTT
TRBJ1-5,.,.,TRBV5-1,CASSLGLPRTDSNQPQHF,TGCGCCAGCAGCTTGGGCCTTCCCCGGACAGATAGCAATCAGCCCCAGCATTTT
TRBJ2-4,once,.,TRBV6-5,CASSYFQAGGNIQYF,TGTGCCAGCAGTTACTTTCAGGCTGGAGGAAACATTCAGTACTTC
TRBJ1-2,.,TRBD1,TRBV6-5,CASSFDRDRDYGYTF,TGTGCCAGCAGTTTTGACCGGGACAGGGACTATGGCTACACCTTC
TRBJ1-1,.,TRBD1,TRBV19,CASSDRGRLSEAFF,TGTGCCAGTAGTGACAGGGGACGGCTGTCTGAAGCTTTCTTT
TRBJ2-1,.,TRBD2,TRBV2,CASSGPGLAGGYEQFF,TGTGCCAGCAGTGGGCCGGGACTAGCGGGAGGGTATGAGCAGTTCTTC
TRBJ2-5,.,TRBD1,TRBV28,CASGSPDRSETQYF,TGTGCCAGCGGCTCTCCGGACAGGTCGGAGACCCAGTACTTC
TRBJ2-2,.,.,TRBV19,CASSIGAGDYTGELFF,TGTGCCAGTAGTATAGGGGCAGGGGATTACACCGGGGAGCTGTTTTTT
TRBJ1-4,few,.,TRBV2,CASLQEATNEKLFF,TGTGCCAGCCTTCAGGAAGCAACTAATGAAAAACTGTTTTTT
TRBJ2-5,.,TRBD1,TRBV9,CASSPGQIQETQYF,TGTGCCAGCAGCCCGGGACAGATCCAAGAGACCCAGTACTTC
TRBJ2-1,.,.,TRBV21-1,CASSKGGAYNEQFF,TGTGCCAGCAGCAAAGGCGGGGCATACAATGAGCAGTTCTTC
TRBJ2-7,few,TRBD2,TRBV5-1,CASTEIAGSYEQYF,TGCGCCAGCACCGAGATAGCGGGAAGCTACGAGCAGTACTTC
TRBJ2-2,.,TRBD1,TRBV19,CASSMNQGSGGQRLELFF,TGTGCCAGTAGTATGAATCAGGGGTCAGGGGGCCAAAGGCTGGAGCTGTTTTTT
TRBJ2-2,.,TRBD1,TRBV29-1,CSAGTGGKKSGELFF,TGCAGCGCCGGGACAGGGGGCAAGAAAAGCGGGGAGCTGTTTTTT
TRBJ2-5,.,.,TRBV30,CAWSSGLFETQYF,TGTGCCTGGAGTTCGGGTCTTTTTGAGACCCAGTACTTC
TRBJ2-1,once,TRBD2,TRBV11-2,CASSTTSGSSYNEQFF,TGTGCCAGCAGCACCACTAGCGGGTCCTCCTACAATGAGCAGTTCTTC
TRBJ2-1,.,TRBD2,TRBV29-1,CSGGTSGNEQFF,TGCAGCGGCGGGACTAGCGGGAATGAGCAGTTCTTC
TRBJ1-2,.,.,TRBV5-8,CASSPRRVYGYTF,TGTGCCAGCAGCCCCCGCAGGGTGTATGGCTACACCTTC
TRBJ2-1,.,.,TRBV4-1,CASSQGRNNYNEQFF,TGCGCCAGCAGCCAAGGCCGTAACAACTACAATGAGCAGTTCTTC
TRBJ2-3,.,.,TRBV7-3,CASSLTSGGADTQYF,TGTGCCAGCAGCTTAACTAGCGGAGGCGCAGATACGCAGTATTTT
TRBJ2-7,once,.,TRBV6-6,CASSPSLNYEQYF,TGTGCCAGCAGCCCTAGCCTTAACTACGAGCAGTACTTC
TRBJ1-2,.,.,TRBV21-1,CASSKLPPYGNGYTF,TGTGCCAGCAGCAAACTTCCCCCCTACGGGAATGGCTACACCTTC
TRBJ1-1,.,.,TRBV13,CASSLGGRTEAFF,TGTGCCAGCAGCTTAGGGGGGAGAACTGAAGCTTTCTTT
TRBJ2-7,.,.,TRBV19,CASSHRGAKGTSYEQYF,TGTGCCAGTAGCCATCGGGGGGCTAAGGGTACCTCCTACGAGCAGTACTTC
TRBJ1-2,.,.,TRBV28,CASSFEQFYGYTF,TGTGCCAGCAGTTTCGAACAGTTCTATGGCTACACCTTC
TRBJ2-3,.,.,TRBV7-5,CARRPSPSSGMCADTQYF,TGTGCCAGAAGACCTAGCCCCTCTAGCGGGATGTGTGCAGATACGCAGTATTTT
TRBJ1-2,.,.,TRBV29-1,CSVNKLINYGYTF,TGCAGCGTAAATAAACTGATTAACTATGGCTACACCTTC